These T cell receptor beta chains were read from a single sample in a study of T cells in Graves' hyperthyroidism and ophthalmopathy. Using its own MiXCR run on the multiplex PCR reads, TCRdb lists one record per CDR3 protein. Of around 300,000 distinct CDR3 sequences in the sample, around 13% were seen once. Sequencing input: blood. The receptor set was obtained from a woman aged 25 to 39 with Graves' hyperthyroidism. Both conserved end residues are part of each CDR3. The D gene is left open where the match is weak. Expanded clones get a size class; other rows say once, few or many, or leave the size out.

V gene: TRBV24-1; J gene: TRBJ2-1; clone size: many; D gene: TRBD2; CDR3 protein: CATSDFGKREGPNNEQFF; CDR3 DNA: TGTGCCACCAGTGATTTCGGGAAGCGGGAGGGCCCCAATAATGAGCAGTTCTTC
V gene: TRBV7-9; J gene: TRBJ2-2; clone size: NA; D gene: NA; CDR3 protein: CASSSLGTTTNTGELFF; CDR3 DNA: TGTGCCAGCAGCTCCCTCGGGACAACAACGAACACCGGGGAGCTGTTTTTT
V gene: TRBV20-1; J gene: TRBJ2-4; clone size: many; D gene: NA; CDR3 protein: CSADRGTMENIQYF; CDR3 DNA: TGCAGTGCCGATAGGGGGACAATGGAGAACATTCAGTACTTC
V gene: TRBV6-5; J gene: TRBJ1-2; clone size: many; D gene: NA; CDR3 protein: CASSYWGGNYGYTF; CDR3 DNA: TGTGCCAGCAGTTACTGGGGGGGAAACTATGGCTACACCTTC
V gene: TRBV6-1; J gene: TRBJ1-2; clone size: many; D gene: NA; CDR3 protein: CASSVGSYGYTF; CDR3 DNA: TGTGCCAGCAGCGTCGGTAGCTATGGCTACACCTTC
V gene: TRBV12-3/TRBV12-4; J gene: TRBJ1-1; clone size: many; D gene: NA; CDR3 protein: CASSRGNTEAFF; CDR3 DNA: TGTGCCAGCAGTCGGGGGAACACTGAAGCTTTCTTT
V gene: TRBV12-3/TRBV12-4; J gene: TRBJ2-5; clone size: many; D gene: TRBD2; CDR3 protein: CASSSYETSGQETQYF; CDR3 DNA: TGTGCCAGCAGTTCCTATGAGACTAGCGGGCAAGAGACCCAGTACTTC
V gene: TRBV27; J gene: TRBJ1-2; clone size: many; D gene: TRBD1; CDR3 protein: CASSTRHMGQGLNDHYGYTF; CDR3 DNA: TGTGCCAGCAGTACCAGACATATGGGACAGGGGTTGAATGACCACTATGGCTACACCTTC
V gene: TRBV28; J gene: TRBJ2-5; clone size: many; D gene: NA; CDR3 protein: CASSSQGETQYF; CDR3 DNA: TGTGCCAGCAGCTCTCAAGGGGAGACCCAGTACTTC
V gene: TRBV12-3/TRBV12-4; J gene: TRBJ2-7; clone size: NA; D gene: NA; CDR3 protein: CASSLGGHSLEQYF; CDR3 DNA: TGTGCCAGCAGTTTGGGGGGGCACTCCCTCGAGCAGTACTTC
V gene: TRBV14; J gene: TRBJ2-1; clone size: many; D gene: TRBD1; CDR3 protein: CASSPTGMDEQFF; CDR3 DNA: TGTGCCAGCAGCCCGACAGGGATGGATGAGCAGTTCTTC
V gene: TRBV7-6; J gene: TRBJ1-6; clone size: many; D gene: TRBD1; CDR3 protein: CASSRDRGGSPLHF; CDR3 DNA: TGTGCCAGCAGCCGGGACAGGGGAGGATCACCCCTCCACTTT
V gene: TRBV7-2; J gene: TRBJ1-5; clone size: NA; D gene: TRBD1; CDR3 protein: CASSFGQGVGNQPQHF; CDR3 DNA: TGTGCCAGCAGCTTTGGACAGGGCGTGGGCAATCAGCCCCAGCATTTT
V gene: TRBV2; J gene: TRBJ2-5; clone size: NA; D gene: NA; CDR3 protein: CASSGSVQKETQYF; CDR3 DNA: TGTGCCAGCAGTGGTAGCGTTCAGAAAGAGACCCAGTACTTC
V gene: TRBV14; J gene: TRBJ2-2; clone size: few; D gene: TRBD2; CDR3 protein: CASSQVSTGTTNTGELFF; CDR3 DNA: TGTGCCAGCAGCCAAGTTTCAACCGGGACTACGAACACCGGGGAGCTGTTTTTT
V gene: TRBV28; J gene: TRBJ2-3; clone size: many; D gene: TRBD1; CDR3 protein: CASSSGQGSDTQYF; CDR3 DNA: TGTGCCAGCAGTTCAGGACAGGGCTCAGATACGCAGTATTTT
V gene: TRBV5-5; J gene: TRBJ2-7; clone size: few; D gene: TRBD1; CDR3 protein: CASYPGTEMYEQYF; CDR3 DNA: TGTGCCAGTTACCCCGGGACAGAGATGTACGAGCAGTACTTC
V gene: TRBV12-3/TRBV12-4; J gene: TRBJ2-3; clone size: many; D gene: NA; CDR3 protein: CASSLNGRSWTQYF; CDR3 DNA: TGTGCCAGCAGTTTAAACGGACGATCCTGGACGCAGTATTTT
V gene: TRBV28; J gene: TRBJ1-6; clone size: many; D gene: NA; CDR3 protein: CASSGTGTKHSPLHF; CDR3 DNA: TGTGCCAGCAGTGGGACCGGGACAAAGCATTCACCCCTCCACTTT
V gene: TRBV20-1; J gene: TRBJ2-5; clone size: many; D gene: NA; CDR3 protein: CSARGGGVETQYF; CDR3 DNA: TGCAGTGCTAGAGGAGGAGGAGTGGAGACCCAGTACTTC
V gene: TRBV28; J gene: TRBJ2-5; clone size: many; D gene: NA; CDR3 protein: CASRSETQYF; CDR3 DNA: TGTGCCAGCAGGTCAGAGACCCAGTACTTC
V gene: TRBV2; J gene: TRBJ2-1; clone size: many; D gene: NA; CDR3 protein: CASSRNRAVYNEQFF; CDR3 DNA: TGTGCCAGCAGTCGAAATAGGGCAGTCTACAATGAGCAGTTCTTC
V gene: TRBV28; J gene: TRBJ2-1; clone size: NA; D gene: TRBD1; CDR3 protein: CASSPTGGITDEQFF; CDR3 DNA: TGTGCCAGCAGTCCGACAGGGGGTATAACCGATGAGCAGTTCTTC
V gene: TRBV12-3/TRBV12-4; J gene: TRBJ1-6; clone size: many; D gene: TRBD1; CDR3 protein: CASSKGQNNSPLHF; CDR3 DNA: TGTGCCAGCAGTAAGGGACAGAATAATTCACCCCTCCACTTT
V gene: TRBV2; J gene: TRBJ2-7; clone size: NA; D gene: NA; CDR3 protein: CASTLDWGRQYF; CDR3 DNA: TGTGCCAGCACCCTAGACTGGGGACGGCAGTACTTC
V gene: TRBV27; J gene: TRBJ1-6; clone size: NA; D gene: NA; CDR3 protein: CASSLEWSSYNSPLHF; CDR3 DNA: TGTGCCAGCAGTTTGGAGTGGAGCTCCTATAATTCACCCCTCCACTTT
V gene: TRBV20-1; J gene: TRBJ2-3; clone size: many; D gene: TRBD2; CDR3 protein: CRATAGGPLTDTQYF; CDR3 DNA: TGCAGAGCGACGGCGGGAGGGCCCCTCACAGATACGCAGTATTTT
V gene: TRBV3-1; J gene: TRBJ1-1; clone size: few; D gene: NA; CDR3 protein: CASSPSTGNTEAFF; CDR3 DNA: TGTGCCAGCAGCCCAAGTACAGGGAACACTGAAGCTTTCTTT
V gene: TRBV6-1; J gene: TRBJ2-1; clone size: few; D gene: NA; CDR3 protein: CASIAGYTSEQFF; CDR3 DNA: TGTGCCAGCATTGCGGGATATACCAGTGAGCAGTTCTTC
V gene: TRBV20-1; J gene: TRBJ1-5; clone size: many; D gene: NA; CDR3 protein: CSARDPAAGNQPQHF; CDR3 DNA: TGCAGTGCTAGGGATCCCGCAGCGGGGAATCAGCCCCAGCATTTT
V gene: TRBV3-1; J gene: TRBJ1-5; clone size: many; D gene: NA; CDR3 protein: CASSQAGWNQPQHF; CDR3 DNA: TGTGCCAGCAGCCAAGCTGGGTGGAATCAGCCCCAGCATTTT
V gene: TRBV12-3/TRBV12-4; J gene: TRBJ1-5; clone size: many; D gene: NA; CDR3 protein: CASSTRQEQPQHF; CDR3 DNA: TGTGCCAGCAGCACCCGACAGGAACAGCCCCAGCATTTT
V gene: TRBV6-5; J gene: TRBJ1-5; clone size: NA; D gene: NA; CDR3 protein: CASSYANPGTRLSNQPQHF; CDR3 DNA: TGTGCCAGCAGTTACGCAAACCCCGGGACAAGGTTGAGCAATCAGCCCCAGCATTTT
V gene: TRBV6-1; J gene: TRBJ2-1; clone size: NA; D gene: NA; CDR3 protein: CASSESFSYNEQFF; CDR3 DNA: TGTGCCAGCAGTGAAAGTTTCTCCTACAATGAGCAGTTCTTC
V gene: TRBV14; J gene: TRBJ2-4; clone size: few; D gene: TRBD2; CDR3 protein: CASSQAGPGGIKNIQYF; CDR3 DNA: TGTGCCAGCAGCCAAGCAGGGCCGGGAGGAATCAAAAACATTCAGTACTTC